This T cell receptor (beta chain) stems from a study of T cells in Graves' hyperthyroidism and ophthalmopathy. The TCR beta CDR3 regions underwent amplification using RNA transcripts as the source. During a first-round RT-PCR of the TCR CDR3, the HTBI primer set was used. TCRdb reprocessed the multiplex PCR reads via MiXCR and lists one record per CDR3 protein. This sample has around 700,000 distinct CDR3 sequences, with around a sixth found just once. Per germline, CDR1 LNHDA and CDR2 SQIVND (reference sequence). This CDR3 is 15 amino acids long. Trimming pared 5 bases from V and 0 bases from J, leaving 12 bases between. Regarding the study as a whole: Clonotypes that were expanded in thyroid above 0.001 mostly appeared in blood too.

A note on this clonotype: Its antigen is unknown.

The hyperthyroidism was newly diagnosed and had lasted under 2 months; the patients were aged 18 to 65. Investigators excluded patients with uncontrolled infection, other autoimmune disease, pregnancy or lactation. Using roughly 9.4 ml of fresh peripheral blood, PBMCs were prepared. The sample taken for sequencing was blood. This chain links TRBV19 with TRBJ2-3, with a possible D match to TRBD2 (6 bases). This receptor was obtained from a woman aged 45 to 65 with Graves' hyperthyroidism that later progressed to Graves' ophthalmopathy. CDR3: CASSSGTYSTDTQYF. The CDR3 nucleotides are TGTGCCAGTAGTTCCGGGACTTACAGCACAGATACGCAGTATTTT.